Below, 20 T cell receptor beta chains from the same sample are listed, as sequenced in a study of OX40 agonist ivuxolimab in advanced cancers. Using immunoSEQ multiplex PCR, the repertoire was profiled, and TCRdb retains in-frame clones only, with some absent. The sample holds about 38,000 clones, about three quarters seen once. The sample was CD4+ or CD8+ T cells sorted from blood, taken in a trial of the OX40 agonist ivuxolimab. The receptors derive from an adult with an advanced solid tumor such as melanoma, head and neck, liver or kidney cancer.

This chain's CDR3 is CASSSGLGSYEQYF. The CDR3 DNA sequence: TGTGCCAGCAGTTCTGGACTCGGCTCCTACGAGCAGTACTTC. The chain couples TRBV5-4 to TRBJ2-7; possibly TRBD2 for D (5 bases). The CDR3 consists of 14 residues. The germline gives CDR1 SGHNT, CDR2 YYREEE (reference sequence). Trimming took 5 bases from V and 0 from J, leaving 12 bases between them.

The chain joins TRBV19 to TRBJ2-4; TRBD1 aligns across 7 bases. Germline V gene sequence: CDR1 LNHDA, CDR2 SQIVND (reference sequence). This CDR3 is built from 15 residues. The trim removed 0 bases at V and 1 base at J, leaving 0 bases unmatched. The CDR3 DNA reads TGTGCCAGTAGTATAGAACAGGGGGCCAAAAACATTCAGTACTTC. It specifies CASSIEQGAKNIQYF.

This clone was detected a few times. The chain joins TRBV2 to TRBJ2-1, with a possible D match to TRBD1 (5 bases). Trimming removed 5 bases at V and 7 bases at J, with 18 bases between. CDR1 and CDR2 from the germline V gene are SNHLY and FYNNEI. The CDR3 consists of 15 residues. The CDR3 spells CASSLGQGLVNEQFF. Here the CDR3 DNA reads TGTGCCAGCAGTTTAGGGCAGGGATTGGTAAATGAGCAGTTCTTC.

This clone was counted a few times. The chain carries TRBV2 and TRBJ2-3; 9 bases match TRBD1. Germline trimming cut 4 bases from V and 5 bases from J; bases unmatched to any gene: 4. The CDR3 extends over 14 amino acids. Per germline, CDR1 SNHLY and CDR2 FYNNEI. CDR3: CASSAGTGLDTQYF. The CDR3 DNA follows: TGTGCCAGCAGTGCCGGGACAGGGTTAGATACGCAGTATTTT.

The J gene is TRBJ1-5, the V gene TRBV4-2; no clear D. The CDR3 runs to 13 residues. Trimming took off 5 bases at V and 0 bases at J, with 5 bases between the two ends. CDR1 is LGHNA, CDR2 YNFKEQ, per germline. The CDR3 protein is CASSFTSNQPQHF. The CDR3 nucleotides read TGTGCCAGCAGCTTCACTAGCAATCAGCCCCAGCATTTT.

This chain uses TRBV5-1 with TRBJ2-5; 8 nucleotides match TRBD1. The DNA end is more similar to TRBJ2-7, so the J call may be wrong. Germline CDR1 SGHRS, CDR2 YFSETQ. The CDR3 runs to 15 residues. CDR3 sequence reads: CASRSGTGALYEQYF. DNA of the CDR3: TGCGCCAGCAGGTCCGGGACAGGAGCTCTCTACGAGCAGTACTTC.

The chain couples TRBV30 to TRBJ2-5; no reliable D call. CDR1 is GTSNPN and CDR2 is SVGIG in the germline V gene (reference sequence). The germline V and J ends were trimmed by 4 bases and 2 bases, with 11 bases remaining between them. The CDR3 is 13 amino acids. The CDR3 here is CAWKGPGQETQYF. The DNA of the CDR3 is TGTGCCTGGAAGGGCCCCGGACAAGAGACCCAGTACTTC. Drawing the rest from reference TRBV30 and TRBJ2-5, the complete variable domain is SQTIHQWPATLVQPVGSPLSLECTVEGTSNPNLYWYRQAAGRGLQLLFYSVGIGQISSEVPQNLSASRPQDRQFILSSKKLLLSDSGFYLCAWKGPGQETQYFGPGTRLLVL.

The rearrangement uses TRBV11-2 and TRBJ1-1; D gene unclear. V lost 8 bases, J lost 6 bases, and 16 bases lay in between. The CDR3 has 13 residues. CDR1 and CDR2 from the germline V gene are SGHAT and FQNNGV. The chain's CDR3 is CASAEREISEAFF. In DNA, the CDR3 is TGTGCCAGCGCAGAAAGGGAGATCTCTGAAGCTTTCTTT.

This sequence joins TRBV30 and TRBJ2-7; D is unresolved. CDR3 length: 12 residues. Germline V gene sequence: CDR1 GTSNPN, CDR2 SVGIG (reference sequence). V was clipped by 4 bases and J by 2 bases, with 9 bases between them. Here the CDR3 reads CAWTGSTYEQYF. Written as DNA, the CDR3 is TGTGCCTGGACAGGTTCTACCTACGAGCAGTACTTC.

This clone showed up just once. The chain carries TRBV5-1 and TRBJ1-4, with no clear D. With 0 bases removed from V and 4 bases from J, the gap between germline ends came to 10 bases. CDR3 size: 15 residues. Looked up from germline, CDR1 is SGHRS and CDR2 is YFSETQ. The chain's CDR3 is CASSLDGAHNEKLFF. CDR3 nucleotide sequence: TGCGCCAGCAGCTTGGACGGAGCACATAATGAAAAACTGTTTTTT.

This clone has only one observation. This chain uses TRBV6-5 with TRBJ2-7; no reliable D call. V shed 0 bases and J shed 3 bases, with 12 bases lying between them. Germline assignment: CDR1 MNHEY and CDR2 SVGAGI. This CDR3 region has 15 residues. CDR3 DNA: TGTGCCAGCAGTTACTCGATGGGGTTTGGCTACGAGCAGTACTTC. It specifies CASSYSMGFGYEQYF.

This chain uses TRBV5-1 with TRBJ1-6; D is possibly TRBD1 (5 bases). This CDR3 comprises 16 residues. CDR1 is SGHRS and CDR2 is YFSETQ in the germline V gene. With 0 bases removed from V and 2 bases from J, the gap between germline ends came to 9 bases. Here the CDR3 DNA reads TGCGCCAGCAGCTTGGCCGGGGGTGCCTATAATTCACCCCTCCACTTT. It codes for CASSLAGGAYNSPLHF.

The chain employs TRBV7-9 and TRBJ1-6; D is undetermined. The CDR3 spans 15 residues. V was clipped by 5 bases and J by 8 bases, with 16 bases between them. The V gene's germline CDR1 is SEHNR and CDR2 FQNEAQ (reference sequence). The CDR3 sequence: CASSPIRFDDSPLHF. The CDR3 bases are TGTGCCAGCAGCCCTATAAGGTTTGACGATTCACCCCTCCACTTT. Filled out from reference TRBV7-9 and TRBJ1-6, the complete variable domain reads DTGVSQNPRHKITKRGQNVTFRCDPISEHNRLYWYRQTLGQGPEFLTYFQNEAQLEKSRLLSDRFSAERPKGSFSTLEIQRTEQGDSAMYLCASSPIRFDDSPLHFGNGTRLTVT.

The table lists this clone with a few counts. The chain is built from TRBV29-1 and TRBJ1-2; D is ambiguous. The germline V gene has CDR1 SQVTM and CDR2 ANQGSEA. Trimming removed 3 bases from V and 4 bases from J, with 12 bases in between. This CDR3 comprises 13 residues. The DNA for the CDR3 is TGCAGCGTTGACCGCCGAGGAGGCTATGGCTACACCTTC. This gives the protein CSVDRRGGYGYTF.

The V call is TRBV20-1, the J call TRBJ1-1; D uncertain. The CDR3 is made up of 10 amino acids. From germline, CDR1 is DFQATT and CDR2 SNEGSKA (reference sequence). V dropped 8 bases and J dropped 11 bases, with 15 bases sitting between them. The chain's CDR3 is CSIGSPWAFF. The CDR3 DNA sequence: TGCAGTATAGGCTCTCCGTGGGCTTTCTTT.

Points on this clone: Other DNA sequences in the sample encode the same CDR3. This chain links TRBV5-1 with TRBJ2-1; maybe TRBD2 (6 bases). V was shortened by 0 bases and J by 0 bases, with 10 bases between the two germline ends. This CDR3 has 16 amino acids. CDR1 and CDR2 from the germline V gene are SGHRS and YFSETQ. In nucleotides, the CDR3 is TGCGCCAGCAGCTTGGCCGGCGGGAACTCCTACAATGAGCAGTTCTTC. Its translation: CASSLAGGNSYNEQFF. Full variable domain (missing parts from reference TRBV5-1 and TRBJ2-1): KAGVTQTPRYLIKTRGQQVTLSCSPISGHRSVSWYQQTPGQGLQFLFEYFSETQRNKGNFPGRFSGRQFSNSRSEMNVSTLELGDSALYLCASSLAGGNSYNEQFFGPGTRLTVL.

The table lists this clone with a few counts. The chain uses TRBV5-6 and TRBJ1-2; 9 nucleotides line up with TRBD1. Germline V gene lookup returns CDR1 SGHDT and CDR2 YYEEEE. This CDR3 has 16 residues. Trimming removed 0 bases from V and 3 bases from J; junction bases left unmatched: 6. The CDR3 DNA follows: TGTGCCAGCAGCTTGGGACAGGGGGATATTTACTATGGCTACACCTTC. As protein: CASSLGQGDIYYGYTF.

CDR3 region: CASSYRDRASYEQYF. Written as DNA, the CDR3 is TGTGCCAGCAGTTACCGGGACAGGGCATCCTACGAGCAGTACTTC. This chain joins TRBV6-5 and TRBJ2-7, with 9 nucleotides matching TRBD1. Per germline, CDR1 MNHEY and CDR2 SVGAGI. CDR3 length: 15 amino acids. V lost 2 bases and J lost 1; bases outside the gene matches: 3.

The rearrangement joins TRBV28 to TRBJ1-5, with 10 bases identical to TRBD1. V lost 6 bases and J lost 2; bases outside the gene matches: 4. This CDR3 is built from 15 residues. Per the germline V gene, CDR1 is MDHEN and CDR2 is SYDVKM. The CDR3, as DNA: TGTGCCAGCAGCCCTGGGACAGGGGGCAATCAGCCCCAGCATTTT. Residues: CASSPGTGGNQPQHF.

The CDR3: CASSPGLAGGPGYEQYF. CDR3 bases: TGCGCCAGCAGCCCCGGACTAGCGGGAGGGCCGGGCTACGAGCAGTACTTC. The chain recombines TRBV5-1 with TRBJ2-7; 15 positions agree with TRBD2. With V trimmed by 4 bases and J by 3 bases, 8 bases remained unmatched. CDR3 length equals 17 residues. The germline gives CDR1 SGHRS, CDR2 YFSETQ.